A selection of T cell receptor beta chains follows, all from one sample in a study of cytomegalovirus exposure and HLA in healthy donors. Sequencing used immunoSEQ multiplex PCR; TCRdb keeps in-frame clones, though not all of them. This table has about 110,000 clones, around 85% appearing once. The source material was PBMCs. The receptors originated from a man aged 55 to 70 in good health and CMV-seronegative. CDR3s include the opening cysteine and the closing phenylalanine or tryptophan. Each record gives: V gene, J gene, clone size, D gene, CDR3 protein, CDR3 DNA. A D gene is named only where the DNA matches it firmly. Some rows have no size entry. The others give once, few or many, or a class for an expanded clone.

TRBV28	TRBJ1-2	few	TRBD1	CASSLYILGTGGEGYTF	TGTGCCAGCAGTCTGTATATTCTCGGGACAGGGGGCGAGGGCTACACCTTC
TRBV9	TRBJ2-2	.	.	CASSVGRANTGELFF	TGTGCCAGCAGCGTAGGCAGGGCAAACACCGGGGAGCTGTTTTTT
TRBV7-3	TRBJ2-1	.	.	CASSLTSGGGYNEQFF	TGTGCCAGCAGCTTAACGTCGGGGGGCGGCTACAATGAGCAGTTCTTC
TRBV7-3	TRBJ1-1	.	.	CASSDTIGGTEAFF	TGTGCCAGCAGCGACACGATTGGTGGCACTGAAGCTTTCTTT
TRBV6-6	TRBJ1-1	.	TRBD1	CASSYLDRGTEAFF	TGTGCCAGCAGTTACTTGGACAGGGGTACTGAAGCTTTCTTT
TRBV6-1	TRBJ2-2	.	TRBD2	CASSPGLHTGELFF	TGTGCCAGCAGTCCGGGACTACACACCGGGGAGCTGTTTTTT
TRBV19	TRBJ1-5	once	TRBD1	CASTYRDGTAQPQHF	TGTGCCAGCACTTACCGGGACGGGACAGCCCAGCCCCAGCATTTT
TRBV14	TRBJ1-4	.	.	CASRRATNEKLFF	TGTGCCAGCAGGAGAGCAACTAATGAAAAACTGTTTTTT
TRBV29-1	TRBJ2-5	.	TRBD1	CSVSGGELETQYF	TGCAGCGTTTCAGGGGGCGAGCTGGAGACCCAGTACTTC
TRBV19	TRBJ1-5	.	.	CASSDTSNQPQHF	TGTGCCAGTAGTGACACTTCCAATCAGCCCCAGCATTTT
TRBV6-5	TRBJ1-1	.	.	CASGLGRGETEAFF	TGTGCCAGCGGCCTCGGGAGAGGGGAAACTGAAGCTTTCTTT
TRBV11-2	TRBJ1-2	.	.	CASSLEPTGTYGYTF	TGTGCCAGCAGCTTAGAACCTACAGGGACGTATGGCTACACCTTC
TRBV5-1	TRBJ1-2	once	.	CASSRTTGSNYGYTF	TGCGCCAGCAGCCGAACAACAGGGTCAAACTATGGCTACACCTTC
TRBV27	TRBJ1-2	.	.	CASSSRGPGFNYGYTF	TGTGCCAGCAGTTCTCGCGGGCCAGGATTTAACTATGGCTACACCTTC
TRBV5-4	TRBJ2-5	.	.	CASSLGGQETQYF	TGTGCCAGCAGCTTGGGAGGGCAAGAGACCCAGTACTTC
TRBV4-3	TRBJ1-4	once	.	CASSLTRGRNEKLFF	TGCGCCAGCAGCCTGACGAGAGGCCGTAATGAAAAACTGTTTTTT
TRBV5-1	TRBJ1-1	.	TRBD1	CASSLALGTVGEAFF	TGCGCCAGCAGCTTGGCTCTCGGGACAGTCGGTGAAGCTTTCTTT
TRBV7-6	TRBJ2-2	once	.	CASITGSNTGELFF	TGTGCCAGCATCACAGGGTCCAACACCGGGGAGCTGTTTTTT
TRBV9	TRBJ1-2	.	.	CASSVVAGDYGYTF	TGTGCCAGCAGCGTAGTGGCCGGAGATTATGGCTACACCTTC
TRBV2	TRBJ2-7	.	TRBD1	CASSGRTGALEQYF	TGTGCCAGCAGTGGTAGGACAGGGGCTCTCGAGCAGTACTTC
TRBV6-1	TRBJ1-2	.	TRBD1	CASSERGGQNYGYTF	TGTGCCAGCAGTGAACGAGGGGGCCAGAACTATGGCTACACCTTC
TRBV7-2	TRBJ1-1	.	TRBD1	CASSLTQGVNTEAFF	TGTGCCAGCAGCTTAACACAGGGGGTTAACACTGAAGCTTTCTTT
TRBV5-4	TRBJ2-2	.	.	CASSSASVNTGELFF	TGTGCCAGCAGCTCCGCTAGCGTGAACACCGGGGAGCTGTTTTTT